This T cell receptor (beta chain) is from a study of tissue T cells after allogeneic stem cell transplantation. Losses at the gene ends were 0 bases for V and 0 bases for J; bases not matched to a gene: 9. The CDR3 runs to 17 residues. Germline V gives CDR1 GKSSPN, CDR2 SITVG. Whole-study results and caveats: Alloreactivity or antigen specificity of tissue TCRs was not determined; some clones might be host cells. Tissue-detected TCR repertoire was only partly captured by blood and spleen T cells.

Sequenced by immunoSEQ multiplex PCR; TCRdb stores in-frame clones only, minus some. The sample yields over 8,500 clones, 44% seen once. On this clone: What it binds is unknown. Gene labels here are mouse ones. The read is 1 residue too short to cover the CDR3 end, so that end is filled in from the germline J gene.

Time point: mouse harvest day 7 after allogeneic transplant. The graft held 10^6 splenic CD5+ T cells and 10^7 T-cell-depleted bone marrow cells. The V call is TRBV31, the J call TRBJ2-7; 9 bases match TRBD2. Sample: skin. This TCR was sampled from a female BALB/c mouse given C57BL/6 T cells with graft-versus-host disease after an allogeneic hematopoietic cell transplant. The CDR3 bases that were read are TGTGCCTGGAGTCTTGGCTGGGGGGGGAGGAGCTCCTATGAACAGTAC. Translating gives CAWSLGWGGRSSYEQY. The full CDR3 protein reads CAWSLGWGGRSSYEQYF.